Presented here are 30 T cell receptor beta chains from one specimen sequenced in a study of T-cell reconstitution after alpha-beta-depleted transplantation in children (dated by TCRdb to the mid-2010s). What the treatment or condition label conveys for this sample: allogeneic hematopoietic cell transplantation with graft depleted of TCRalphabeta T cells and CD19 B cells. Library construction relied on PCR. The reads were generated on an Illumina HiSeq 2500. To normalize quantification of the TCRbeta repertoire, the TCR libraries were built with molecular barcoding that relied on unique molecular identifiers. TCRdb passed the public sequencing reads through fastp at Q25 and MiXCR, retaining productive beta sequences. Each record represents a unique CDR3 protein, reported with the most common genes and DNA among its rows. Within this sample are around 420,000 distinct CDR3 sequences, with 16% of them counted one time only. Under 30% of the sample is taken by the ten largest.

The material was PBMCs, mostly from graft donor cells, obtained 360 days after TCRalphabeta/CD19-depleted stem cell transplant. Receptor source: a boy under two years old who had a stem cell transplant for Wiskott-Aldrich syndrome, so the T cells may come from the graft donor.

This clonotype was seen more than once but under ten times. The rearrangement uses TRBV5-1 and TRBJ2-5; perhaps TRBD2 as D (5 bases). CDR1 is SGHRS and CDR2 is YFSETQ in the germline V gene. The CDR3 consists of 14 residues. The ends were cut back, 0 bases at V and 5 bases at J, with 11 bases in the middle. CDR3 in DNA: TGCGCCAGCAGCTTGGCCTCGGGATCGGAGACCCAGTACTTC. Amino acids: CASSLASGSETQYF.

The chain carries TRBV7-2 and TRBJ2-1; possible D gene TRBD2, 5 bases. Between the trimmed V and J ends, which lost 5 bases and 1 base, there was a span of 12 bases. Germline assignment: CDR1 SGHTA and CDR2 FQGNSA. This CDR3 spans 15 amino acids. The CDR3, as DNA: TGTGCCAGCAGCACTAGGGCCGGGTCCTACAATGAGCAGTTCTTC. It codes for CASSTRAGSYNEQFF.

The V and J genes are TRBV7-9 and TRBJ2-4, with TRBD2 as a possible D gene (6 bases). V was cut by 2 bases and J by 10 bases, with 15 bases left in between. In germline, CDR1 is SEHNR, CDR2 FQNEAQ (reference sequence). This CDR3 has 14 residues. CDR3 protein: CASSLSGTGPIQYF. CDR3 nucleotide sequence: TGTGCCAGCAGCTTATCCGGGACTGGACCAATTCAGTACTTC. The full variable domain, completed using reference TRBV7-9 and TRBJ2-4, is DTGVSQNPRHKITKRGQNVTFRCDPISEHNRLYWYRQTLGQGPEFLTYFQNEAQLEKSRLLSDRFSAERPKGSFSTLEIQRTEQGDSAMYLCASSLSGTGPIQYFGAGTRLSVL.

The chain joins TRBV29-1 to TRBJ1-5; TRBD1 might be the D (6 bases). V was cut by 4 bases and J by 4 bases, with 11 bases left in between. The CDR3 length is 13 residues. From germline, CDR1 is SQVTM and CDR2 ANQGSEA. The CDR3 loop is CSVVGGANQPQHF. CDR3 nucleotide sequence: TGCAGCGTTGTAGGGGGTGCAAATCAGCCCCAGCATTTT. Using reference TRBV29-1 and TRBJ1-5 for the parts outside the CDR3, the full variable domain is SAVISQKPSRDICQRGTSLTIQCQVDSQVTMMFWYRQQPGQSLTLIATANQGSEATYESGFVIDKFPISRPNLTFSTLTVSNMSPEDSSIYLCSVVGGANQPQHFGDGTRLSIL.

This clonotype was seen more than once but under ten times. The chain uses TRBV2 and TRBJ2-7; tentatively, D is TRBD1 (5 bases). Trimming removed 4 bases from V and 0 bases from J, with 10 bases in between. Germline CDR1 SNHLY, CDR2 FYNNEI. This CDR3 region has 14 residues. CDR3 DNA sequence: TGTGCCAGCAGTGTTCAGACAGTCTCCTACGAGCAGTACTTC. It specifies CASSVQTVSYEQYF.

This clonotype has ten or more counts. A read error may produce the germline difference seen at one junction end. The rearrangement links TRBV24-1 to TRBJ2-3, with TRBD2 matching over 13 bases. CDR1 and CDR2 (germline): KGHDR, SFDVKD. This CDR3 is 14 amino acids long. The CDR3 is CATSSLTSGRGRHF. The CDR3 DNA reads TGTGCCACCAGTTCCCTAACTAGCGGGAGGGGAAGGCATTTT.

In this sample, this clonotype turned up a few times. CDR3 in amino acids: CATSDPQQGSHNNEQFF. Here the CDR3 DNA reads TGTGCCACCAGTGATCCCCAACAGGGCTCCCATAACAATGAGCAGTTCTTC. The V and J genes are TRBV24-1 and TRBJ2-1; D perhaps matches TRBD1 (6 bases). The CDR3 length is 17 residues. Trimming pared 3 bases from V and 5 bases from J, leaving 19 bases between. CDR1 and CDR2 from the germline V gene are KGHDR and SFDVKD.

A few counts support this clonotype. The rearrangement uses TRBV5-1 and TRBJ2-5; D is ambiguous. V was clipped by 5 bases and J by 0 bases, with 5 bases between them. CDR1 SGHRS and CDR2 YFSETQ come from the germline V gene. The CDR3 contains 12 residues. The CDR3 DNA follows: TGCGCCAGCAGACGGGACCAAGAGACCCAGTACTTC. This sequence encodes CASRRDQETQYF.

There are many counts of this clonotype. The chain employs TRBV12-3 or TRBV12-4 and TRBJ1-2; tentative D call: TRBD1 (6 bases). CDR3 length: 13 residues. Trimming cost V 5 bases and J 4 bases, with 11 bases left between them. CDR3 nucleotides: TGTGCCAGCAGTCCTACAGGGAGCTATGGCTACACCTTC. Its protein is CASSPTGSYGYTF.

The genes are TRBV20-1 and TRBJ2-5; D might be TRBD1 or TRBD2, each matching 5 bases. Trimming took off 5 bases at V and 5 bases at J, with 18 bases between the two ends. CDR1 is DFQATT and CDR2 is SNEGSKA in the germline V gene (reference sequence). This CDR3 region has 14 residues. Written as DNA, the CDR3 is TGCAGTGCTCCTATCAGGGCTAGCAGTGAGACCCAGTACTTC. Translating gives CSAPIRASSETQYF.

CDR3 nucleotides: TGTGCCATCAGGCGGGGGACTGAAACAGATACGCAGTATTTT. Translating it yields CAIRRGTETDTQYF. The chain links TRBV10-3 to TRBJ2-3; 7 bases match TRBD2. The germline V gene has CDR1 ENHRY and CDR2 SYGVKD. The CDR3 is made up of 14 amino acids. Trimming cost V 6 bases and J 3 bases; bases outside gene matches: 6.

This clonotype was found a few times. The gene calls are TRBV7-9 and TRBJ2-7; 10 bases are a match to TRBD2. In germline, CDR1 is SEHNR, CDR2 FQNEAQ (reference sequence). Trimming removed 6 bases from V and 2 bases from J; junction bases left unmatched: 7. The CDR3 is made up of 15 amino acids. CDR3 nucleotide sequence: TGTGCCAGCAGGTCCCTAGCGGGAGTTGCCTACGAGCAGTACTTC. Its translation: CASRSLAGVAYEQYF.

V usage is TRBV2 and J usage is TRBJ2-7; TRBD1 agrees at 9 bases. With 6 bases clipped from V and 3 bases from J, the junction kept 9 bases outside the gene matches. Germline V gene lookup returns CDR1 SNHLY and CDR2 FYNNEI. The CDR3 is 15 amino acids. The CDR3 reads CASSPGGTGLYEQYF. CDR3 in DNA: TGTGCCAGCAGCCCAGGGGGGACAGGGCTCTACGAGCAGTACTTC.

The chain joins TRBV4-3 to TRBJ1-2; 8 nucleotides agree with TRBD1. CDR1 LGHNA and CDR2 YSLEER come from the germline V gene. With 0 bases clipped from V and 4 bases from J, the junction kept 4 bases outside the gene matches. CDR3 length: 15 amino acids. CDR3 loop: CASSQDPGQAYGYTF. The CDR3 nucleotides read TGCGCCAGCAGCCAAGACCCGGGACAGGCCTATGGCTACACCTTC.

This chain joins TRBV6-5 and TRBJ2-7, with D possibly being TRBD2 (6 bases). The CDR3 loop spans 15 amino acids. The ends were cut back, 4 bases at V and 3 bases at J, with 16 bases in the middle. The germline CDR1 and CDR2 sequences are MNHEY and SVGAGI. As DNA, the CDR3 is TGTGCCAGCAGTTCTGGGGGGTACCCCCTCTACGAGCAGTACTTC. Translating gives CASSSGGYPLYEQYF.

A note on this clonotype: With a much larger clone just one base away, this may be a read error. V and J are TRBV6-1 and TRBJ1-1; D uncertain. The CDR3 covers 14 residues. CDR1 is MNHNS and CDR2 is SASEGT in the germline V gene. The CDR3 spells CASSESYMNTEVFF. As DNA, the CDR3 is TGTGCCAGCAGTGAGTCTTACATGAACACTGAAGTTTTCTTT.

The chain employs TRBV20-1 and TRBJ2-3, with 7 positions matching TRBD1. V lost 2 bases, J lost 4 bases, and 6 bases stayed unmatched. This CDR3 has 14 amino acids. The V gene's germline CDR1 is DFQATT and CDR2 SNEGSKA (reference sequence). CDR3: CSARPGQTADTQYF. The CDR3 coding sequence is TGCAGTGCTAGACCGGGACAGACGGCAGATACGCAGTATTTT.

This chain uses TRBV13 with TRBJ2-3, with D possibly called TRBD1 or TRBD2 (5 bases each). CDR3 length: 18 amino acids. The germline V gene has CDR1 PRHDT and CDR2 FYEKMQ (reference sequence). The V gene lost 5 bases and the J gene lost 2 bases, with 23 bases spanning the gap. The CDR3 reads CASSQLDRIRPTTDTQYF. In nucleotides, the CDR3 is TGTGCCAGCAGCCAACTAGACAGAATACGACCCACCACAGATACGCAGTATTTT.

The V gene is TRBV5-1, the J gene TRBJ1-2; D might be TRBD1 (5 bases). Germline V CDR1 and CDR2: SGHRS, YFSETQ. The CDR3 is made up of 16 amino acids. V was cut by 4 bases and J by 8 bases, with 24 bases left in between. This chain's CDR3 is CASSRGFSAPPGGYTF. Written as DNA, the CDR3 is TGCGCCAGCAGCAGGGGTTTCTCAGCCCCACCTGGGGGCTACACCTTC.

V usage is TRBV9 and J usage is TRBJ1-2; TRBD1 matches at 10 bases. V gave up 4 bases and J gave up 6 bases; unmatched junction bases: 3. This CDR3 contains 13 residues. Germline assignment: CDR1 SGDLS and CDR2 YYNGEE. CDR3 loop: CASSRDRGHGYTF. CDR3 nucleotides: TGTGCCAGCAGCCGGGACAGGGGACATGGCTACACCTTC.

The chain links TRBV5-7 to TRBJ2-1; D is unclear. TRBV5-7 is placed among ORFs of uncertain function. The CDR3 totals 13 residues. The germline V and J ends were trimmed by 0 bases and 7 bases, with 8 bases remaining between them. The CDR3 nucleotides read TGTGCCAGCAGCTTGGGACTGAGGAATGAGCAGTTCTTC. It codes for CASSLGLRNEQFF.

This clonotype has just a few counts. V and J are TRBV15 and TRBJ2-3; D may be TRBD1 (5 bases). Trimming left V 0 bases short and J 5 bases short, with 12 bases between. CDR1 LNHNV and CDR2 YYDKDF come from the germline V gene (reference sequence). The CDR3 extends over 15 amino acids. The CDR3 DNA follows: TGTGCCACCAGCAGAGATCTCAGACAGCAAGATACGCAGTATTTT. This translates into CATSRDLRQQDTQYF.

This clonotype has a handful of counts. This chain joins TRBV24-1 and TRBJ2-1; D might be TRBD2 (7 bases). Germline CDR1 and CDR2: KGHDR and SFDVKD. The ends were cut back, 4 bases at V and 7 bases at J, with 19 bases in the middle. The CDR3 runs to 16 residues. The CDR3 DNA is TGTGCCACCAGTGACAGAGGGAGGGGGTTCTGGAATGAGCAGTTCTTC. Translation gives CATSDRGRGFWNEQFF.

With regard to this clonotype: A much larger clone lies one base from this, so it may be a read error. The chain carries TRBV20-1 and TRBJ1-5; TRBD1 matches at 8 bases. The germline V gene encodes CDR1 DFQATT and CDR2 SNEGSKA (reference sequence). The CDR3 length is 16 residues. Unmatched junction bases numbered 16, after V lost 4 bases and J lost 8 bases. Here the CDR3 reads CSATGQGGMLNKPQHF. The CDR3 bases are TGCAGTGCTACAGGACAGGGAGGAATGCTGAATAAGCCCCAGCATTTT.

This clonotype has more than one count but fewer than ten. The J gene is TRBJ2-3, the V gene TRBV12-3 or TRBV12-4; no reliable D call. CDR3 length: 12 amino acids. Trimming pared 6 bases from V and 0 bases from J, leaving 4 bases between. The CDR3 DNA is TGTGCCAGCAGAAAAAGCACAGATACGCAGTATTTT. Translating gives CASRKSTDTQYF.

The chain joins TRBV14 to TRBJ2-5; D is ambiguous. Germline assignment: CDR1 SGHDN and CDR2 FVKESK. Trimming took off 0 bases at V and 5 bases at J, with 16 bases between the two ends. The CDR3 runs to 16 residues. The CDR3 sequence is CASSQDETYLSETQYF. The DNA for the CDR3 is TGTGCCAGCAGCCAAGATGAGACCTATCTATCGGAGACCCAGTACTTC.

The chain couples TRBV4-3 to TRBJ2-7, with 7 nucleotides matching TRBD2. Germline V lookup: CDR1 LGHNA, CDR2 YSLEER. Trimming cost V 4 bases and J 6 bases; bases outside gene matches: 12. CDR3 length equals 15 residues. Here the CDR3 reads CASSPRKWGGSEQYF. As DNA, the CDR3 is TGCGCCAGCAGCCCAAGGAAGTGGGGGGGGAGCGAGCAGTACTTC.

The sample holds many counts of this clonotype. CDR3 loop: CSVVWYNEQFF. CDR3 sequence (DNA): TGCAGCGTTGTCTGGTACAATGAGCAGTTCTTC. The chain employs TRBV29-1 and TRBJ2-1; D remains unclear. Deletions cut 4 bases from V and 4 bases from J, with 5 bases between. Germline values: CDR1 SQVTM, CDR2 ANQGSEA. The CDR3 has 11 amino acids.

This clonotype occurred a few times. The chain employs TRBV7-8 and TRBJ2-4; no reliable D call. Trimming took 7 bases from V and 0 from J, leaving 10 bases between them. CDR3 length: 14 residues. Germline V CDR1 and CDR2: SGHVS, FQNEAQ. The CDR3, as DNA: TGTGCCAGCAACAACAACCTAGCCAAAAACATTCAGTACTTC. This translates into CASNNNLAKNIQYF.

The rearrangement joins TRBV25-1 to TRBJ2-7; possible D gene TRBD1, 6 bases. The V end lost 5 bases, the J end lost 4 bases, and 9 bases lay between the germline ends. Germline-derived CDR1 and CDR2 are MGHDK and SYGVNS. This CDR3 region has 12 residues. CDR3 coding DNA: TGTGCCAGCAGTCAGGGGTATTACGAGCAGTACTTC. This translates into CASSQGYYEQYF.